This T cell receptor (beta chain) was retrieved from a study of shared clonotypes between healthy human individuals. The method was immunoSEQ multiplex PCR; TCRdb's version includes in-frame clones alone and lacks a portion of them. The sample gives about 2.5 million clones, approximately 90% of which show up once; about 0.36% is in the top ten. The origin of this receptor is a young man in good health. Some clones in this sample may be carry-over from other donors' samples. The sample was naive CD4+ T cells from PBMCs. Subset noted: CD45RA+ positively selected.

CDR3 coding DNA: TGCGCCAGCATGGGACAGGGGACAGATACGCAGTATTTT. Its protein product is CASMGQGTDTQYF. V gene TRBV10-1 combines with J gene TRBJ2-3, with TRBD1 matching over 10 bases. Germline CDR1 and CDR2: WNHNN and SYGVQD (reference sequence). The ends lost 7 bases at V and 3 bases at J; junction bases unmatched: 1. The CDR3 contains 13 residues.